Below, one T cell receptor beta chain is given with its context. Its matching antigen is unknown. Generated by immunoSEQ multiplex PCR, the TCRdb table keeps only in-frame clones and is missing some. The sample has 70,000 to 75,000 clones, around 94% seen once. The donors were members of the roughly 130-subject validation cohort (separate from the approximately 670-subject first cohort). The data derive from a study of cytomegalovirus exposure and HLA in healthy donors. The study, taken as a whole, reports: Cytomegalovirus association was listed for 150 or so TCR beta chains. Researchers reported that a few CMV-associated chains were confirmed in vitro as CMV antigen-specific. Reports showed the classifier diagnosing cytomegalovirus status with high specificity and sensitivity.

The source of this sequence is a woman younger than 30 in good health and CMV-seropositive. The sequenced material came from PBMCs.

DNA of the CDR3: TGCAGCGTTGAAGTTACGACGGGCGAGCAGTACTTC. Its translation: CSVEVTTGEQYF. The chain links TRBV29-1 to TRBJ2-7; no firm D call. This CDR3 has 12 residues. Germline values: CDR1 SQVTM, CDR2 ANQGSEA. V gave up 1 base and J gave up 6 bases, with 10 bases separating them.